This TCR beta chain was sequenced during a study of T cell changes during pregnancy in multiple sclerosis. Repertoires were generated with immunoSEQ multiplex PCR, while TCRdb's copy carries only in-frame clones and drops some. Found here are tens of thousands of clones, 75% to 90% of them singletons; the top ten hold approximately 9.5%. Germline CDR1 PRHDT, CDR2 FYEKMQ (reference sequence). V lost 3 bases, J lost 7 bases, and 6 bases stayed unmatched. The CDR3 loop spans 14 amino acids. The input for sequencing was peripheral blood, taken after pregnancy. This sequence was found in a female donor in good health, enrolled as a control in a pregnancy study. J is TRBJ1-2 and V is TRBV13; TRBD1 matches 9 bases. CDR3 nucleotide sequence: TGTGCCAGCAGCTTGGGACAGGGTGTCGGTGGCTACACCTTC. Translating it yields CASSLGQGVGGYTF.